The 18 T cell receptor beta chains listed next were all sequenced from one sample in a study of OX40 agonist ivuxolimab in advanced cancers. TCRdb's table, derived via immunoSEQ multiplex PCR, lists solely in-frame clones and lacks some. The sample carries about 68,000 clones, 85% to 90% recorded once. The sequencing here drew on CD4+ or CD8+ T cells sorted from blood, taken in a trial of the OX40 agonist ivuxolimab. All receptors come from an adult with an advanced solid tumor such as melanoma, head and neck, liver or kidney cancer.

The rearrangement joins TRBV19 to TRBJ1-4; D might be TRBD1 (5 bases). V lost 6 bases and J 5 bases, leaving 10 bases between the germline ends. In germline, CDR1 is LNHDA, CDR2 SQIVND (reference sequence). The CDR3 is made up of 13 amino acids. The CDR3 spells CASRGRVNEKLFF. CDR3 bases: TGTGCCAGTAGGGGCAGGGTCAATGAAAAACTGTTTTTT.

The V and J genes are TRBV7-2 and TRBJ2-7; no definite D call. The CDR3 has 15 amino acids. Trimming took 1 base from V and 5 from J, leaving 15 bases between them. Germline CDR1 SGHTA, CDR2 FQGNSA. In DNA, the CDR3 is TGTGCCAGCAGCTTAGTTCCACCCGGGCGAGACGAGCAGTACTTC. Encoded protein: CASSLVPPGRDEQYF.

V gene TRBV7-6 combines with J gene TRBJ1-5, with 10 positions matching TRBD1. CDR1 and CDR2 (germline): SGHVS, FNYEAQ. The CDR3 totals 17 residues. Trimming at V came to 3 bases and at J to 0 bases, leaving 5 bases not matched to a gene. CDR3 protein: CASSLAGQGNSNQPQHF. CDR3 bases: TGTGCCAGCAGCTTGGCGGGACAGGGGAATAGCAATCAGCCCCAGCATTTT.

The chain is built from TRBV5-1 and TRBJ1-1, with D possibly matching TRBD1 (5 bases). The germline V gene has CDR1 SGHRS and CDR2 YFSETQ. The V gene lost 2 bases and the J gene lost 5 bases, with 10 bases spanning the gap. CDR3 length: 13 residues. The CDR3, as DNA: TGCGCCAGCAGCTTCGATTGGGGGACTGAAGCTTTCTTT. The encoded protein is CASSFDWGTEAFF.

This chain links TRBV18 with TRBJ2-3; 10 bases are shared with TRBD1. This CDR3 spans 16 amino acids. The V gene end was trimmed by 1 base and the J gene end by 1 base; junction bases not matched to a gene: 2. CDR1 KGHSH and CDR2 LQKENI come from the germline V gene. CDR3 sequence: CASSPRGTGGTDTQYF. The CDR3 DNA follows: TGTGCCAGCTCACCACGCGGGACAGGGGGCACAGATACGCAGTATTTT.

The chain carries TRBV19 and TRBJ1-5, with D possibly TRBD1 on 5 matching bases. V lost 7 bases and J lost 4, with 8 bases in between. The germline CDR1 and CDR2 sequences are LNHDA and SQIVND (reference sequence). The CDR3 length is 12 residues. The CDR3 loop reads CASTDRNQPQHF. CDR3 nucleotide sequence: TGTGCCAGTACCGACAGAAATCAGCCCCAGCATTTT.

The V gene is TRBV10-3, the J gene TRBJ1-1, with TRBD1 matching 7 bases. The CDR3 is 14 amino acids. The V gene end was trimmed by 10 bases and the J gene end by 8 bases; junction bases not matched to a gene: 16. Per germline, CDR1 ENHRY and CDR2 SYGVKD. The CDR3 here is CATYQQGTRPEAFF. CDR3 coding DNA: TGTGCCACTTATCAACAGGGGACTCGCCCGGAAGCTTTCTTT.

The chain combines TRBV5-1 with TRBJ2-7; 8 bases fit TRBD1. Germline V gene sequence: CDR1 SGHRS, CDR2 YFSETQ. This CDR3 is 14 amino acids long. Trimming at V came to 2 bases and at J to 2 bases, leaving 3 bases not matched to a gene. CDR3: CASSFGDRPYEQYF. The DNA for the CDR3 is TGCGCCAGCAGCTTCGGGGACAGGCCCTACGAGCAGTACTTC. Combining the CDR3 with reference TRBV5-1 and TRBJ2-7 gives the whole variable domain KAGVTQTPRYLIKTRGQQVTLSCSPISGHRSVSWYQQTPGQGLQFLFEYFSETQRNKGNFPGRFSGRQFSNSRSEMNVSTLELGDSALYLCASSFGDRPYEQYFGPGTRLTVT.

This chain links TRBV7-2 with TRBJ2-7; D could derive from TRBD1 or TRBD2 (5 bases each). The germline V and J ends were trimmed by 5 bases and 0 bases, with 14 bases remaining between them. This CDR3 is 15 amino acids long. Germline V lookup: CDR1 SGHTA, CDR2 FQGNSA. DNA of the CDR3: TGTGCCAGCAGCCCACCGGGACCGCCCTCCTACGAGCAGTACTTC. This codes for CASSPPGPPSYEQYF.

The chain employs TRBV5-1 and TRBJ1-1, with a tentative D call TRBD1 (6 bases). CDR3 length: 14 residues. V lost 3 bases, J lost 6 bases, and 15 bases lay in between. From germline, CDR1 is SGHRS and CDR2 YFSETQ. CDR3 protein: CASSSNPGGPEAFF. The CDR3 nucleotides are TGCGCCAGCAGCTCTAATCCGGGGGGCCCTGAAGCTTTCTTT.

In nucleotides, the CDR3 is TGTGCCACGTCGAAGGGCTCCTACGAGCAGTACTTC. This gives the protein CATSKGSYEQYF. The chain recombines TRBV10-3 with TRBJ2-7; D not certain. Germline loops: CDR1 ENHRY, CDR2 SYGVKD. This CDR3 spans 12 amino acids. Trimming took 10 bases from V and 0 from J, leaving 10 bases between them.

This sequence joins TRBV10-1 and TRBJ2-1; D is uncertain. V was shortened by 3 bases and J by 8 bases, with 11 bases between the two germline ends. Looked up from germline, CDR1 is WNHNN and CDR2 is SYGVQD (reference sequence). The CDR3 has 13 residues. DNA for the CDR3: TGCGCCAGCAGTGACCCCCAGATCGATGAGCAGTTCTTC. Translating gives CASSDPQIDEQFF.

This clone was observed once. The CDR3 spells CASRIRATGSEVAFF. DNA of the CDR3: TGTGCCAGTAGAATCAGGGCGACAGGGTCCGAAGTAGCTTTCTTT. The V call is TRBV19, the J call TRBJ1-1; 7 bases are a match to TRBD1. V was pared by 6 bases and J by 10 bases, with 17 bases of the junction left unmatched. The CDR3 runs to 15 residues. The germline V gene has CDR1 LNHDA and CDR2 SQIVND (reference sequence).

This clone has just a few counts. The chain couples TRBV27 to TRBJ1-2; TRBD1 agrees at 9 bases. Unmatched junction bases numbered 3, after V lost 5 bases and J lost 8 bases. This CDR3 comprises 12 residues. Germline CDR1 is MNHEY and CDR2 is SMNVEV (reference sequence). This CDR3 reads CASSPGTGGYTF. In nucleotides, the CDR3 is TGTGCCAGCAGTCCCGGGACAGGGGGCTACACCTTC.

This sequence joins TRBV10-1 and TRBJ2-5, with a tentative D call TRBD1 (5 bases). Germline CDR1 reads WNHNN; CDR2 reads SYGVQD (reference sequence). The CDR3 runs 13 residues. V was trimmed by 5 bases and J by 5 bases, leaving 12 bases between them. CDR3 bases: TGCGCCAGCAGTAGGACAATCCGGGAGACCCAGTACTTC. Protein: CASSRTIRETQYF.

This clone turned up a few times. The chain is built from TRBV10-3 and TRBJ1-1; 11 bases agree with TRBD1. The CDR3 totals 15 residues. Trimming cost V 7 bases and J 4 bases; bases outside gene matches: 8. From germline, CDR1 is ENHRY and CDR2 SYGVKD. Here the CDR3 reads CAITRTGGEGTEAFF. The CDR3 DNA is TGTGCCATCACCAGGACAGGGGGCGAGGGCACTGAAGCTTTCTTT.

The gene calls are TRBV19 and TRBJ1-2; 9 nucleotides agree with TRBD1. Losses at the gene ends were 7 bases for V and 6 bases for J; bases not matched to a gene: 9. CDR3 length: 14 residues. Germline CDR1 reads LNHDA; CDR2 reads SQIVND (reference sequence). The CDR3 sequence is CASNDWGQGNGYTF. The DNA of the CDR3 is TGTGCCAGTAACGATTGGGGACAGGGTAATGGCTACACCTTC.

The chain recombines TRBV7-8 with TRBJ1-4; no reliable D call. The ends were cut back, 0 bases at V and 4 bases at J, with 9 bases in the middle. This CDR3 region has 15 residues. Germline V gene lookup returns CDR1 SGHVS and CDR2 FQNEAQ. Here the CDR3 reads CASSLAPRLNEKLFF. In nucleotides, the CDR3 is TGTGCCAGCAGCTTAGCGCCCCGGCTTAATGAAAAACTGTTTTTT.